Listed here are 26 T cell receptor beta chains from one sample, sequenced in a study of cytomegalovirus exposure and HLA in healthy donors. The PCR used 60 Vbeta and 13 Jbeta primers. Generated by immunoSEQ multiplex PCR, the TCRdb table keeps only in-frame clones and is missing some. The sample shows under 200,000 clones, roughly 80% of them seen only once. Sequenced input: PBMCs. The receptors were sampled from a young woman in good health and CMV-seronegative.

The V and J genes are TRBV19 and TRBJ1-1; maybe TRBD1 (5 bases). The germline V and J ends were trimmed by 1 base and 4 bases, with 10 bases remaining between them. The CDR3 has 14 residues. Germline V gives CDR1 LNHDA, CDR2 SQIVND (reference sequence). CDR3 nucleotides: TGTGCCAGTAGTATAGCTGGGGCGGTCACTGAAGCTTTCTTT. This codes for CASSIAGAVTEAFF.

The CDR3 protein is CASSRRGGSGTDTQYF. CDR3 nucleotide sequence: TGTGCCAGCAGCCGCCGGGGGGGCTCGGGCACAGATACGCAGTATTTT. The V gene is TRBV28, the J gene TRBJ2-3; 8 bases agree with TRBD2. With 6 bases clipped from V and 1 base from J, the junction kept 9 bases outside the gene matches. The CDR3 sequence is 16 residues long. Germline values: CDR1 MDHEN, CDR2 SYDVKM.

This clone is a singleton in its sample. The chain links TRBV5-1 to TRBJ1-1; possible D gene TRBD1, 6 bases. The germline V gene has CDR1 SGHRS and CDR2 YFSETQ. This CDR3 is 14 amino acids long. V dropped 0 bases and J dropped 5 bases, with 11 bases sitting between them. DNA of the CDR3: TGCGCCAGCAGCTTGGCTACAGGGAGTACTGAAGCTTTCTTT. This encodes CASSLATGSTEAFF.

The V gene is TRBV6-1, the J gene TRBJ1-4; a possible D gene is TRBD1 (6 bases). Germline-derived CDR1 and CDR2 are MNHNS and SASEGT. The V end was cut by 7 bases, the J end by 6 bases, with 18 bases between. The CDR3 covers 15 residues. CDR3 sequence: CASTPIQGTHEKLFF. In DNA, the CDR3 is TGTGCCAGCACCCCGATACAGGGTACCCATGAAAAACTGTTTTTT.

The sample holds one count of this clone. The rearrangement links TRBV28 to TRBJ1-2; D not certain. This CDR3 contains 13 residues. Per germline, CDR1 MDHEN and CDR2 SYDVKM. With 3 bases removed from V and 6 bases from J, the gap between germline ends came to 11 bases. CDR3 region: CASSLRVKDGYTF. CDR3 in DNA: TGTGCCAGCAGTTTGCGGGTAAAAGATGGCTACACCTTC.

A remark on this clone: Different DNA sequences within this sample yield the same CDR3. This sequence joins TRBV5-1 and TRBJ2-2; 11 bases are a match to TRBD1. This CDR3 has 15 residues. The junction had 3 bases not matched to a gene; V was cut back by 4 bases and J by 4 bases. CDR1 and CDR2 from the germline V gene are SGHRS and YFSETQ. CDR3 bases: TGCGCCAGCAGCGGAGGGACAGGGGGCACCGGGGAGCTGTTTTTT. This codes for CASSGGTGGTGELFF.

This clone was counted a few times. As DNA, the CDR3 is TGTGCCAGCAGCCCGGGGGGGGGCACTGAAGCTTTCTTT. Encoded protein: CASSPGGGTEAFF. The chain is built from TRBV7-6 and TRBJ1-1, with a tentative D call TRBD1 (5 bases). The V gene lost 5 bases and the J gene lost 4 bases, with 11 bases spanning the gap. Germline lookup yields CDR1 SGHVS and CDR2 FNYEAQ. CDR3 length: 13 residues.

V is TRBV6-5 and J is TRBJ1-5; no reliable D call. This CDR3 region has 15 residues. V lost 1 base and J 6 bases, leaving 13 bases between the germline ends. The germline CDR1 and CDR2 sequences are MNHEY and SVGAGI. For the CDR3, the DNA is TGTGCCAGCAGTTACTTGAGCGGAGTGGGTCAGCCCCAGCATTTT. It specifies CASSYLSGVGQPQHF.

The sample holds many counts of this clone. V gene TRBV5-6 combines with J gene TRBJ1-1, with D perhaps TRBD1 (6 bases). Per the germline V gene, CDR1 is SGHDT and CDR2 is YYEEEE. This CDR3 contains 13 residues. Trimming left V 0 bases short and J 5 bases short, with 8 bases between. CDR3 DNA sequence: TGTGCCAGCAGCTTGGCAGGGGTAACTGAAGCTTTCTTT. Translating gives CASSLAGVTEAFF.

V gene TRBV6-5 combines with J gene TRBJ1-5; tentatively, D is TRBD1 (6 bases). Trimming cost V 6 bases and J 4 bases, with 7 bases left between them. CDR1 and CDR2 from the germline V gene are MNHEY and SVGAGI. The CDR3 is made up of 12 amino acids. Written as DNA, the CDR3 is TGTGCCAGCAGGGGGACAAATCAGCCCCAGCATTTT. It encodes CASRGTNQPQHF.

V gene TRBV16 combines with J gene TRBJ1-2, with D possibly TRBD1 on 6 matching bases. Trimming removed 5 bases at V and 11 bases at J, with 15 bases between. The germline V gene encodes CDR1 KGHSY and CDR2 FQNENV. This CDR3 is 12 amino acids long. CDR3 amino acids: CASSSGTFPYTF. CDR3 sequence (DNA): TGTGCCAGCAGCTCCGGGACATTCCCGTACACCTTC.

J is TRBJ2-5 and V is TRBV5-6, with a possible D match to TRBD2 (6 bases). This CDR3 region has 18 residues. Deletions cut 0 bases from V and 5 bases from J, with 23 bases between. Per germline, CDR1 SGHDT and CDR2 YYEEEE. CDR3 bases: TGTGCCAGCAGCTTGGCTCCTTCCACCCAAAAGGGAGGCGAGACCCAGTACTTC. Encoded protein: CASSLAPSTQKGGETQYF. Full variable domain (missing parts from reference TRBV5-6 and TRBJ2-5): DAGVTQSPTHLIKTRGQQVTLRCSPKSGHDTVSWYQQALGQGPQFIFQYYEEEERQRGNFPDRFSGHQFPNYSSELNVNALLLGDSALYLCASSLAPSTQKGGETQYFGPGTRLLVL.

For the CDR3, the DNA is TGTGCCAGCAGCATGAAAGCGGGGACCTCCTACAATGAGCAGTTCTTC. Translation: CASSMKAGTSYNEQFF. The chain carries TRBV13 and TRBJ2-1, with 7 bases identical to TRBD2. After removal of 5 bases from V and 0 bases from J, the junction contained 7 bases not matched to a gene. This CDR3 contains 16 residues. Germline V gene lookup returns CDR1 PRHDT and CDR2 FYEKMQ (reference sequence).

This chain joins TRBV5-1 and TRBJ2-5; 7 nucleotides line up with TRBD2. V dropped 0 bases and J dropped 2; count of bases not matched to a gene: 7. This CDR3 has 16 amino acids. The germline gives CDR1 SGHRS, CDR2 YFSETQ. The DNA of the CDR3 is TGCGCCAGCAGCTTGGAGTTCGGGGGGTTTCAAGAGACCCAGTACTTC. Translated, it gives CASSLEFGGFQETQYF. The full variable domain, completed using reference TRBV5-1 and TRBJ2-5, is KAGVTQTPRYLIKTRGQQVTLSCSPISGHRSVSWYQQTPGQGLQFLFEYFSETQRNKGNFPGRFSGRQFSNSRSEMNVSTLELGDSALYLCASSLEFGGFQETQYFGPGTRLLVL.

This chain joins TRBV18 and TRBJ1-4; 9 bases line up with TRBD1. Trimming removed 6 bases from V and 5 bases from J; junction bases left unmatched: 7. The germline V gene encodes CDR1 KGHSH and CDR2 LQKENI. CDR3 size: 15 residues. CDR3 DNA sequence: TGTGCCAGCTCGCGGACAGGGGTCGTAAATGAAAAACTGTTTTTT. This sequence encodes CASSRTGVVNEKLFF.

The gene calls are TRBV5-6 and TRBJ1-2; D is perhaps TRBD1 (6 bases). Germline CDR1 is SGHDT and CDR2 is YYEEEE. The CDR3 has 13 residues. V dropped 2 bases and J dropped 4 bases, with 9 bases sitting between them. CDR3 residues: CASSLQGPYGYTF. The CDR3, as DNA: TGTGCCAGCAGCTTACAGGGTCCCTATGGCTACACCTTC.

V usage is TRBV5-5 and J usage is TRBJ1-2; D unclear. The CDR3 is 13 residues long. Germline V CDR1 and CDR2: SGHKS, YYEKEE (reference sequence). Trimming stripped 5 bases from V and 0 bases from J, with 8 bases between. The CDR3 here is CASRSPANYGYTF. The CDR3 nucleotides read TGTGCCAGCAGATCGCCAGCTAACTATGGCTACACCTTC.

The chain combines TRBV27 with TRBJ2-7; D is undetermined. The CDR3 covers 14 residues. Germline lookup yields CDR1 MNHEY and CDR2 SMNVEV (reference sequence). Trimming cost V 4 bases and J 0 bases, with 10 bases left between them. The CDR3, as DNA: TGTGCCAGCAGTTCTGCCTGGCACTCCTACGAGCAGTACTTC. It encodes CASSSAWHSYEQYF.

The genes are TRBV6-6 and TRBJ2-2, with TRBD2 matching 7 bases. With 6 bases clipped from V and 4 bases from J, the junction kept 8 bases outside the gene matches. The CDR3 runs to 15 residues. The germline CDR1 and CDR2 sequences are MNHNY and SVGAGI (reference sequence). CDR3 bases: TGTGCCAGCAGGATCCCGGGGGGACCCACCGGGGAGCTGTTTTTT. Amino acid sequence: CASRIPGGPTGELFF.

The chain joins TRBV29-1 to TRBJ1-1; TRBD1 matches 7 bases. The CDR3 runs 15 residues. Per germline, CDR1 SQVTM and CDR2 ANQGSEA. The J segment lost 1 base and the V segment lost 4 bases, leaving 9 bases of the junction unmatched. The CDR3 loop is CSVVKGASSNTEAFF. CDR3 sequence (DNA): TGCAGCGTTGTGAAGGGGGCATCGTCGAACACTGAAGCTTTCTTT.

This chain joins TRBV7-9 and TRBJ2-5, with D perhaps matching TRBD2 (5 bases). V was clipped by 3 bases and J by 3 bases, with 20 bases between them. Germline assignment: CDR1 SEHNR and CDR2 FQNEAQ (reference sequence). The CDR3 consists of 17 residues. CDR3 coding DNA: TGTGCCAGCAGCTTGTGGGCGGGCGTCCTTAGGGAAGAGACCCAGTACTTC. Translating it yields CASSLWAGVLREETQYF.

The chain uses TRBV4-1 and TRBJ1-1; 8 nucleotides agree with TRBD1. The CDR3 is 16 amino acids. J lost 5 bases, V lost 5 bases, and 13 bases had no gene match. Per germline, CDR1 MGHRA and CDR2 YSYEKL. This CDR3 reads CASSDISTGGWTEAFF. As DNA, the CDR3 is TGCGCCAGCAGCGACATATCAACAGGGGGTTGGACTGAAGCTTTCTTT.

This CDR3 is CASSQGRKLTSYGYTF. The CDR3 bases are TGTGCCAGCAGCCAGGGGAGGAAGCTGACTAGCTATGGCTACACCTTC. The J gene is TRBJ1-2, the V gene TRBV4-2; unclear D gene. Germline loops: CDR1 LGHNA, CDR2 YNFKEQ. V lost 3 bases and J lost 4, with 18 bases in between. The CDR3 is 16 amino acids.

The rearrangement uses TRBV7-8 and TRBJ1-1; tentatively, D is TRBD1 (5 bases). V was clipped by 3 bases and J by 4 bases, with 15 bases between them. Germline values: CDR1 SGHVS, CDR2 FQNEAQ. The CDR3 covers 15 residues. The CDR3 DNA is TGTGCCAGCAGCTTTACCTTCTCCGGGGGCACTGAAGCTTTCTTT. This sequence encodes CASSFTFSGGTEAFF.

The chain uses TRBV5-4 and TRBJ2-3, with TRBD2 matching 14 bases. V trimming: 4 bases; J trimming: 5 bases; junction bases outside the gene matches: 6. Germline values: CDR1 SGHNT, CDR2 YYREEE (reference sequence). This CDR3 has 16 amino acids. CDR3 nucleotides: TGTGCCAGCAGCCGGAGACTAGCGGGGGGGCAAGATACGCAGTATTTT. It specifies CASSRRLAGGQDTQYF.

The genes are TRBV5-1 and TRBJ1-6; D is perhaps TRBD1 (5 bases). The CDR3 is made up of 15 amino acids. From germline, CDR1 is SGHRS and CDR2 YFSETQ. Trimming took 2 bases from V and 5 from J, leaving 11 bases between them. This chain's CDR3 is CASSFGGSDNSPLHF. The CDR3 DNA reads as TGCGCCAGCAGCTTCGGGGGATCAGATAATTCACCCCTCCACTTT. Supplemented by reference TRBV5-1 and TRBJ1-6, the full variable domain reads KAGVTQTPRYLIKTRGQQVTLSCSPISGHRSVSWYQQTPGQGLQFLFEYFSETQRNKGNFPGRFSGRQFSNSRSEMNVSTLELGDSALYLCASSFGGSDNSPLHFGNGTRLTVT.